The 29 T cell receptor beta chains in this list originate from one sample, sequenced in a study of blood T cell repertoires in COVID-19 (dated by TCRdb to the early 2020s). Library generation was performed with the immunoSEQ multiplex PCR assay. The immuneACCESS repertoire file appears here via TCRdb, limited to in-frame rearrangements. These files lack a portion of the clones; in checked studies, under half of the deficit traces to unresolved V genes, and the cause of the others is not known. The sample data list approximately 170,000 clones, and about nine tenths of these were observed just once. The top ten constitute about 4.9% of the sample. The sequencing input was peripheral blood. The source is a man aged 18 to 29 with COVID-19, enrolled during active disease.

The rearrangement links TRBV6-5 to TRBJ2-3; 10 nucleotides match TRBD2. Germline V gene sequence: CDR1 MNHEY, CDR2 SVGAGI. The V segment lost 10 bases and the J segment 5 bases; nucleotides outside the gene matches: 9. This CDR3 spans 14 amino acids. CDR3 protein: CAIRAGGPEDTQYF. Here the CDR3 DNA reads TGTGCCATCCGAGCGGGAGGGCCGGAAGATACGCAGTATTTT.

The V call is TRBV15, the J call TRBJ2-2; the D gene is possibly TRBD1 (5 bases). There are 15 residues in the CDR3. V was pared by 4 bases and J by 5 bases, with 14 bases between. CDR1 and CDR2 (germline): LNHNV, YYDKDF (reference sequence). In DNA, the CDR3 is TGTGCCACCAGCAAAGACAGAGGAAGGACCGGGGAGCTGTTTTTT. Translating gives CATSKDRGRTGELFF.

The chain uses TRBV28 and TRBJ1-1; 8 nucleotides align to TRBD1. The CDR3 spans 15 residues. CDR1 and CDR2 from the germline V gene are MDHEN and SYDVKM. V dropped 4 bases and J dropped 2; count of bases not matched to a gene: 6. The CDR3 nucleotides read TGTGCCAGCAGTTCACGGACAGGGATAAACACTGAAGCTTTCTTT. Its translation is CASSSRTGINTEAFF.

This sequence joins TRBV6-2 or TRBV6-3 and TRBJ1-5; D call uncertain. Germline V gene lookup returns CDR1 MNHEY and CDR2 SVGEGT. Trimming cost V 2 bases and J 4 bases, with 6 bases left between them. The CDR3 has 13 residues. CDR3 bases: TGTGCCAGCAGTTACGTTAAAAATCAGCCCCAGCATTTT. Amino acids: CASSYVKNQPQHF.

This clone occurred once. V is TRBV4-1 and J is TRBJ2-7; 7 positions agree with TRBD2. The V gene's germline CDR1 is MGHRA and CDR2 YSYEKL. The CDR3 is made up of 16 amino acids. V shed 3 bases and J 1 base; nucleotides not matched to a gene: 9. The CDR3 spells CASSQRWGGSSYEQYF. CDR3 bases: TGCGCCAGCAGCCAGCGTTGGGGCGGGAGTTCCTACGAGCAGTACTTC.

The chain joins TRBV5-1 to TRBJ2-2; D uncertain. CDR3 length: 14 residues. The V end lost 0 bases, the J end lost 3 bases, and 6 bases lay between the germline ends. The germline CDR1 and CDR2 sequences are SGHRS and YFSETQ. The CDR3 DNA follows: TGCGCCAGCAGCTTGGGTCTCGACACCGGGGAGCTGTTTTTT. Protein: CASSLGLDTGELFF.

Comment on this clone: The junction departs from germline at one end; a sequencing error may be responsible. The DNA of the CDR3 is TGCGCCAGCAGCACAGGAGGGACAGGGGATGAAAAACTGCTTTTT. It translates to CASSTGGTGDEKLLF. V is TRBV5-1 and J is TRBJ1-4, with TRBD1 matching 10 bases. The CDR3 is made up of 15 amino acids. Looked up from germline, CDR1 is SGHRS and CDR2 is YFSETQ.

The V call is TRBV4-3, the J call TRBJ1-1; no clear D. This CDR3 is built from 13 residues. V lost 0 bases and J lost 5, with 7 bases in between. CDR1 and CDR2 (germline): LGHNA, YSLEER. The CDR3 sequence: CASSQDSGTEAFF. The CDR3 nucleotides read TGCGCCAGCAGCCAAGATTCAGGAACTGAAGCTTTCTTT.

The chain employs TRBV6-5 and TRBJ1-2, with 9 bases fitting TRBD1. V gave up 5 bases and J gave up 4 bases; unmatched junction bases: 2. CDR3 size: 13 residues. Germline CDR1 reads MNHEY; CDR2 reads SVGAGI. Written as DNA, the CDR3 is TGTGCCAGCAGTCGGGGACAGGGCTATGGCTACACCTTC. Its translation is CASSRGQGYGYTF.

The rearrangement joins TRBV15 to TRBJ1-2, with 10 bases lining up with TRBD1. Per germline, CDR1 LNHNV and CDR2 YYDKDF (reference sequence). This CDR3 contains 15 residues. Trimming cost V 3 bases and J 3 bases; bases outside gene matches: 4. This chain's CDR3 is CATSRDRGRDYGYTF. The CDR3 DNA follows: TGTGCCACCAGCAGGGACAGGGGGAGGGACTATGGCTACACCTTC.

The rearrangement joins TRBV16 to TRBJ1-1; tentative D call: TRBD1 (5 bases). Germline V gene data show CDR1 as KGHSY and CDR2 as FQNENV. V lost 1 base and J lost 0, with 12 bases in between. This CDR3 spans 16 amino acids. The CDR3, as DNA: TGTGCCAGCAGCCAATTCACAGGCTCCCTGAACACTGAAGCTTTCTTT. This gives the protein CASSQFTGSLNTEAFF.

This clone came up once. The genes are TRBV6-2 or TRBV6-3 and TRBJ2-7; 8 positions match TRBD2. In germline, CDR1 is MNHEY, CDR2 SVGEGT. Germline trimming cut 6 bases from V and 3 bases from J; bases unmatched to any gene: 4. The CDR3 totals 13 residues. The CDR3 nucleotides are TGTGCCAGCAGCCCGGGACTAGTCTACGAGCAGTACTTC. This translates into CASSPGLVYEQYF.

V gene TRBV5-4 combines with J gene TRBJ1-2, with 7 positions matching TRBD1. Germline-derived CDR1 and CDR2 are SGHNT and YYREEE (reference sequence). J was trimmed by 1 base and V by 4 bases; bases with no gene match: 1. The CDR3 contains 13 residues. CDR3 loop: CASSGQVNYGYTF. The CDR3 DNA reads as TGTGCCAGCAGCGGACAGGTTAACTATGGCTACACCTTC.

DNA for the CDR3: TGTGCCAGCAGTTTGGGACAGGTCCGCACAGATACGCAGTATTTT. Its protein is CASSLGQVRTDTQYF. The chain has TRBV27 and TRBJ2-3; 8 bases match TRBD1. V lost 3 bases and J lost 1; bases outside the gene matches: 3. The germline gives CDR1 MNHEY, CDR2 SMNVEV (reference sequence). The CDR3 is 15 residues long.

The gene calls are TRBV11-3 and TRBJ2-1; 7 nucleotides match TRBD1. V was clipped by 5 bases and J by 0 bases; unmatched bases: 4. Germline values: CDR1 SGHNT, CDR2 YENEEA. The CDR3 totals 15 residues. This CDR3 reads CASSPGQFSYNEQFF. The CDR3 DNA reads as TGTGCCAGCAGCCCGGGACAGTTCTCCTACAATGAGCAGTTCTTC.

The chain uses TRBV18 and TRBJ2-7, with D possibly TRBD1 on 6 matching bases. The CDR3 has 13 residues. Germline CDR1 reads KGHSH; CDR2 reads LQKENI. V lost 6 bases and J 2 bases, leaving 11 bases between the germline ends. The CDR3 sequence is CASSYGQTYEQYF. CDR3 bases: TGTGCCAGCTCCTACGGACAGACCTACGAGCAGTACTTC.

The chain has TRBV30 and TRBJ1-5, with D maybe TRBD1 (5 bases). V lost 2 bases, J lost 0 bases, and 26 bases lay in between. CDR3 size: 20 residues. CDR1 and CDR2 (germline): GTSNPN, SVGIG (reference sequence). DNA of the CDR3: TGTGCCTGGAGTCCACCGCCGGGGGGGTCGTATAAGTATAGCAATCAGCCCCAGCATTTT. Its protein is CAWSPPPGGSYKYSNQPQHF. The variable domain in full, with the rest retrieved from reference TRBV30 and TRBJ1-5, is SQTIHQWPATLVQPVGSPLSLECTVEGTSNPNLYWYRQAAGRGLQLLFYSVGIGQISSEVPQNLSASRPQDRQFILSSKKLLLSDSGFYLCAWSPPPGGSYKYSNQPQHFGDGTRLSIL.

This clone has just one count. The rearrangement links TRBV18 to TRBJ2-1; 8 bases are a match to TRBD2. J gave up 4 bases and V 3 bases, and 8 bases lay outside the gene matches. Germline CDR1 is KGHSH and CDR2 is LQKENI. The CDR3 length is 16 residues. The CDR3 bases are TGTGCCAGCTCACCGTTCGGGAGGGAGAGGTACAATGAGCAGTTCTTC. It translates to CASSPFGRERYNEQFF.

J is TRBJ1-2 and V is TRBV12-3 or TRBV12-4; possible D gene TRBD1, 6 bases. The CDR3 runs 13 residues. V was shortened by 6 bases and J by 4 bases, with 12 bases between the two germline ends. The CDR3 here is CASRSGQSYGYTF. CDR3 DNA sequence: TGTGCCAGCAGATCGGGACAAAGCTATGGCTACACCTTC.

The chain couples TRBV9 to TRBJ2-3; no reliable D call. Trimming took off 3 bases at V and 6 bases at J, with 8 bases between the two ends. Germline CDR1 and CDR2: SGDLS and YYNGEE. The CDR3 length is 12 residues. CDR3: CASSAREDTQYF. DNA for the CDR3: TGTGCCAGCAGCGCCCGTGAGGATACGCAGTATTTT. The full variable domain, with the rest looked up from reference TRBV9 and TRBJ2-3, is DSGVTQTPKHLITATGQRVTLRCSPRSGDLSVYWYQQSLDQGLQFLIQYYNGEERAKGNILERFSAQQFPDLHSELNLSSLELGDSALYFCASSAREDTQYFGPGTRLTVL.

V gene TRBV24-1 combines with J gene TRBJ2-2; tentatively, D is TRBD1 (5 bases). The CDR3 length is 15 residues. V lost 2 bases, J lost 6 bases, and 12 bases lay in between. Per germline, CDR1 KGHDR and CDR2 SFDVKD. This chain's CDR3 is CATSDWQGVPGELFF. The CDR3 DNA follows: TGTGCCACCAGTGATTGGCAGGGTGTCCCCGGGGAGCTGTTTTTT.

The chain couples TRBV7-8 to TRBJ2-1, with 14 bases that match TRBD2. V dropped 5 bases and J dropped 8; count of bases not matched to a gene: 5. CDR1 and CDR2 (germline): SGHVS, FQNEAQ. The CDR3 runs to 15 residues. CDR3 in amino acids: CASSRTSGRLDEQFF. The CDR3 bases are TGTGCCAGCAGCCGGACTAGCGGGAGGTTGGATGAGCAGTTCTTC.

V gene TRBV27 combines with J gene TRBJ2-1; a possible D gene is TRBD2 (5 bases). Trimming took 0 bases from V and 0 from J, leaving 9 bases between them. This CDR3 has 16 amino acids. Germline loops: CDR1 MNHEY, CDR2 SMNVEV (reference sequence). CDR3 protein: CASSLSASFSYNEQFF. In nucleotides, the CDR3 is TGTGCCAGCAGTTTATCGGCTAGCTTCTCCTACAATGAGCAGTTCTTC.

The rearrangement links TRBV5-8 to TRBJ2-1; 15 bases fit TRBD2. The germline CDR1 and CDR2 sequences are SGHTS and YDEGEE. The CDR3 runs to 15 residues. V shed 3 bases, J shed 8 bases, and the junction held 3 bases outside the gene matches. The CDR3 is CASSYRTSGRDEQFF. The CDR3 DNA is TGTGCCAGCAGCTACCGGACTAGCGGGAGGGATGAGCAGTTCTTC.

This clone was recorded once. The J gene is TRBJ1-1, the V gene TRBV5-1; D not certain. Trimming shortened V by 4 bases and J by 3 bases, and 13 bases separated the two germline ends. Germline V gives CDR1 SGHRS, CDR2 YFSETQ. The CDR3 runs 14 residues. The DNA of the CDR3 is TGCGCCAGCAGCCAGAACACCGGAGACACTGAAGCTTTCTTT. Its protein product is CASSQNTGDTEAFF. Complete variable domain (other parts from reference TRBV5-1 and TRBJ1-1): KAGVTQTPRYLIKTRGQQVTLSCSPISGHRSVSWYQQTPGQGLQFLFEYFSETQRNKGNFPGRFSGRQFSNSRSEMNVSTLELGDSALYLCASSQNTGDTEAFFGQGTRLTVV.

The V and J genes are TRBV11-2 and TRBJ1-3; maybe TRBD1 (5 bases). The CDR3 length is 16 residues. The germline V gene encodes CDR1 SGHAT and CDR2 FQNNGV. V gave up 2 bases and J gave up 2 bases, with 13 bases separating them. This chain's CDR3 is CASSLMPGLAGNTIYF. Written as DNA, the CDR3 is TGTGCCAGCAGCTTAATGCCAGGGCTTGCTGGAAACACCATATATTTT.

DNA for the CDR3: TGTGCCAGCAGCTTAGGGGCAGGGGGCGGGTATGGCTACACCTTC. It translates to CASSLGAGGGYGYTF. This chain connects TRBV11-2 to TRBJ1-2, with 8 bases that match TRBD1. Germline CDR1 reads SGHAT; CDR2 reads FQNNGV. This CDR3 comprises 15 residues. Unmatched junction bases numbered 6, after V lost 1 base and J lost 5 bases.

This chain uses TRBV7-2 with TRBJ2-7; unclear D gene. Germline V CDR1 and CDR2: SGHTA, FQGNSA. Trimming removed 2 bases from V and 5 bases from J, with 7 bases in between. The length of the CDR3 is 12 residues. CDR3 sequence: CASSLMSDEQYF. CDR3 sequence (DNA): TGTGCCAGCAGCTTAATGTCCGACGAGCAGTACTTC.

A single count supports this clone. The chain has TRBV6-5 and TRBJ1-1; 8 bases map to TRBD1. This CDR3 region has 15 residues. J gave up 3 bases and V 6 bases, and 9 bases lay outside the gene matches. Germline values: CDR1 MNHEY, CDR2 SVGAGI. CDR3 sequence: CASRPDRAIDTEAFF. The CDR3 DNA reads TGTGCCAGCAGACCGGACAGGGCCATTGACACTGAAGCTTTCTTT.